The T cell receptor beta chain under discussion was sequenced for a study of T-cell memory formation after mild COVID-19. This CDR3 has 20 residues. Per germline, CDR1 MGHRA and CDR2 YSYEKL. Germline trimming cut 1 base from V and 4 bases from J; bases unmatched to any gene: 15. This clonotype has more than one count but fewer than ten. One entry per CDR3 protein results from TCRdb running MiXCR on the 5' RACE reads. Of fewer than 350,000 distinct CDR3 sequences listed, over 15% were seen once; the top ten hold roughly 23%. The chain is built from TRBV4-1 and TRBJ2-1; 11 nucleotides agree with TRBD2. Sequenced: PBMCs or a T cell subset sorted from them (not recorded which). The origin of this receptor is a man younger than 35 who had mild COVID-19 (a few samples of this study predate the infection). Cell type and time point are not known. The CDR3 nucleotides are TGCGCCAGCAGCCAAGGGGTATCACTCCTAGCGGGGGGCCATTACAATGAGCAGTTCTTC. Protein: CASSQGVSLLAGGHYNEQFF.